This T cell receptor beta chain was obtained from a study of CD8+CD57+ T cells in acquired aplastic anemia. As for the study in general: Sorted CD4+ and CD8+ cells gave an average of roughly 3.2 ug of DNA.

V was shortened by 2 bases and J by 1 base, with 14 bases between the two germline ends. Germline CDR1 reads DFQATT; CDR2 reads SNEGSKA (reference sequence). The CDR3 extends over 15 amino acids. Profiles of TCR beta VDJ and CDR3 were generated from a genomic DNA template. TCRdb processed the reads anew with MiXCR; each CDR3 protein has one entry. Among some 200,000 distinct CDR3 sequences listed, 34% were seen once. This sequence was found in a human donor in good health, serving as a control. The rearrangement uses TRBV20-1 and TRBJ2-5, with D possibly matching TRBD2 (6 bases). The sample comprised sorted CD4+, CD8+, or CD8+CD57+ T cells (not recorded which) from PBMCs. The CDR3 sequence: CSARKFGDSQETQYF. In DNA form, the CDR3 reads TGCAGTGCTAGAAAGTTTGGGGACTCCCAAGAGACCCAGTACTTC.